At least ten counts were recorded for the clone carrying this T cell receptor (beta chain). What it binds is unknown. The sample is drawn from a study of T cells in Graves' hyperthyroidism and ophthalmopathy. Uncontrolled infection, other autoimmune disease, pregnancy or lactation barred patients from enrollment. In making diagnoses, clinical symptoms, serum thyroxine and TRAb, thyroid ultrasound and orbital computed tomography were all used. General observations from the study: Appearing also in blood were most of the thyroid clonotypes expanded above 0.001.

RNA transcripts were the template for amplifying TCR beta CDR3 regions. TCR CDR3 regions were first amplified by RT-PCR with HTBI primers. TCRdb re-called the multiplex PCR reads through MiXCR, storing one row per CDR3 protein. The table lists a few hundred thousand distinct CDR3 sequences, 14% of them singletons. Sequences were obtained from blood. The clonotype was recovered from a woman aged 25 to 39 with Graves' ophthalmopathy.

The CDR3 sequence is CASSPIDLGRSNQPQHF. Written as DNA, the CDR3 is TGTGCCAGCAGTCCCATTGACCTTGGCCGGAGCAATCAGCCCCAGCATTTT. The genes are TRBV28 and TRBJ1-5, with D unclear. CDR3 length: 17 amino acids. Germline CDR1 MDHEN, CDR2 SYDVKM. The V and J ends lost 5 bases and 1 base respectively, with 18 bases between them. The whole variable domain, remainder taken from reference TRBV28 and TRBJ1-5, is DVKVTQSSRYLVKRTGEKVFLECVQDMDHENMFWYRQDPGLGLRLIYFSYDVKMKEKGDIPEGYSVSREKKERFSLILESASTNQTSMYLCASSPIDLGRSNQPQHFGDGTRLSIL.